This is a list of T cell receptor beta chains from one sample in a study of CD8+CD57+ T cells in acquired aplastic anemia. TCRdb itself ran the reads through MiXCR, one entry per CDR3 protein. Among about 470,000 distinct CDR3 sequences listed, around 30% were seen once. Sequenced: sorted CD4+, CD8+, or CD8+CD57+ T cells (not recorded which) from PBMCs. The receptor set was obtained from a human donor with aplastic anemia. Both conserved end residues are part of each CDR3. The D gene is left open where the match is weak. The size entry is marked missing in some rows and otherwise reads once, few, many or a size class.

clone size,D gene,V gene,J gene,CDR3 DNA,CDR3 protein
many,.,TRBV9,TRBJ1-1,TGTGCCAGCAGCGTAGAGCCAGGGAACGGTGAAGCTTTCTTT,CASSVEPGNGEAFF
few,.,TRBV6-1,TRBJ2-1,TGTGCCAGCAGTCTACCCGGCGCCAGCGTTAAGTTCTTC,CASSLPGASVKFF
many,.,TRBV29-1,TRBJ1-3,TGCAGCGTACTAATGGGCGGAAACACCATATATTTT,CSVLMGGNTIYF
.,.,TRBV29-1,TRBJ2-1,TGCAGCGTTGTGGAAAACTACAATGAGCAGTTCTTC,CSVVENYNEQFF
many,.,TRBV7-9,TRBJ1-3,TGTGCCAGCACCCCAGGGGTCTCTGGAAACACCATATATTTT,CASTPGVSGNTIYF
many,.,TRBV7-2,TRBJ1-3,TGTGCCAGCAGCCTCCAACAGAGAAACACCATATATTTT,CASSLQQRNTIYF
.,TRBD2,TRBV6-1,TRBJ2-7,TGTGCCAGCAACGGGGGGGGACGGGCGCAGTACTTC,CASNGGGRAQYF
.,.,TRBV20-1,TRBJ2-5,TGCAGTTGCTCAGTCCAAGAGACCCAGTACTTC,CSCSVQETQYF
.,.,TRBV6-1,TRBJ2-7,TGTGCCAGCAGCTCAACCGGGACGAGAACCTACGAGCAGTACTTC,CASSSTGTRTYEQYF
many,TRBD2,TRBV5-1,TRBJ2-7,TGCGCCAGCAGCTTACTAGCGGGAGATAGTGAGCAGTACTTC,CASSLLAGDSEQYF
.,.,TRBV20-1,TRBJ1-2,TGCAGTCTCAGTGCTAGTCAGCTTCTCGGGAACTATGGCTACACCTTC,CSLSASQLLGNYGYTF
.,.,TRBV9,TRBJ2-3,TGTGCCAGCAGCGTTACCGGGACCCTGCAAAATACGCAGTATTTT,CASSVTGTLQNTQYF
.,.,TRBV12-3/TRBV12-4,TRBJ1-2,TGTGCCAGCAGCCAGGGGTTTCGGTATGGCTACACCTTC,CASSQGFRYGYTF
.,TRBD2,TRBV2,TRBJ2-7,TGTGCCAGCAGCTGGACTAGCGGGGGGTACGAGCAGTACTTC,CASSWTSGGYEQYF
.,.,TRBV5-4,TRBJ1-5,TGTGCCAGCAGCAAAGGGACCGAGGGCCAGCCCCAGCATTTT,CASSKGTEGQPQHF
few,TRBD1,TRBV2,TRBJ1-4,TGTGCCAGCAGGGACAGGGCTGCAACTAATGAAAAACTGTTTTTT,CASRDRAATNEKLFF
few,TRBD1,TRBV30,TRBJ1-6,TGTGCCTGGAGTGAGACAGGGCTTAATTCACCCCTCCACTTT,CAWSETGLNSPLHF
many,.,TRBV7-9,TRBJ1-2,TGTGCCAGCAGCTTAAGGGGGGACTATAACTATGGCTACACCTTC,CASSLRGDYNYGYTF
once,.,TRBV2,TRBJ1-1,TGTGCCAGCAGTGAAGCTCCCGTACTGAACACTGAAGCTTTCTTT,CASSEAPVLNTEAFF
many,.,TRBV25-1,TRBJ2-5,TGTGCCAGCAGTGAATCTGGCAGTAAAGAGACCCAGTACTTC,CASSESGSKETQYF
.,TRBD1,TRBV11-2,TRBJ1-2,TGTGCCAGCAGCTTAGAACCCGGGACAGAGAAAAACTATGGCTACACCTTC,CASSLEPGTEKNYGYTF
many,TRBD1,TRBV9,TRBJ1-2,TGTGCCAGCAGCGTACTGGGACAGGGTCTTGACTATGGCTACACCTTC,CASSVLGQGLDYGYTF
many,TRBD2,TRBV19,TRBJ2-5,TGTGCCAGTAGTATCCAGCGGGGGGGCCGAGAGACCCAGTACTTC,CASSIQRGGRETQYF